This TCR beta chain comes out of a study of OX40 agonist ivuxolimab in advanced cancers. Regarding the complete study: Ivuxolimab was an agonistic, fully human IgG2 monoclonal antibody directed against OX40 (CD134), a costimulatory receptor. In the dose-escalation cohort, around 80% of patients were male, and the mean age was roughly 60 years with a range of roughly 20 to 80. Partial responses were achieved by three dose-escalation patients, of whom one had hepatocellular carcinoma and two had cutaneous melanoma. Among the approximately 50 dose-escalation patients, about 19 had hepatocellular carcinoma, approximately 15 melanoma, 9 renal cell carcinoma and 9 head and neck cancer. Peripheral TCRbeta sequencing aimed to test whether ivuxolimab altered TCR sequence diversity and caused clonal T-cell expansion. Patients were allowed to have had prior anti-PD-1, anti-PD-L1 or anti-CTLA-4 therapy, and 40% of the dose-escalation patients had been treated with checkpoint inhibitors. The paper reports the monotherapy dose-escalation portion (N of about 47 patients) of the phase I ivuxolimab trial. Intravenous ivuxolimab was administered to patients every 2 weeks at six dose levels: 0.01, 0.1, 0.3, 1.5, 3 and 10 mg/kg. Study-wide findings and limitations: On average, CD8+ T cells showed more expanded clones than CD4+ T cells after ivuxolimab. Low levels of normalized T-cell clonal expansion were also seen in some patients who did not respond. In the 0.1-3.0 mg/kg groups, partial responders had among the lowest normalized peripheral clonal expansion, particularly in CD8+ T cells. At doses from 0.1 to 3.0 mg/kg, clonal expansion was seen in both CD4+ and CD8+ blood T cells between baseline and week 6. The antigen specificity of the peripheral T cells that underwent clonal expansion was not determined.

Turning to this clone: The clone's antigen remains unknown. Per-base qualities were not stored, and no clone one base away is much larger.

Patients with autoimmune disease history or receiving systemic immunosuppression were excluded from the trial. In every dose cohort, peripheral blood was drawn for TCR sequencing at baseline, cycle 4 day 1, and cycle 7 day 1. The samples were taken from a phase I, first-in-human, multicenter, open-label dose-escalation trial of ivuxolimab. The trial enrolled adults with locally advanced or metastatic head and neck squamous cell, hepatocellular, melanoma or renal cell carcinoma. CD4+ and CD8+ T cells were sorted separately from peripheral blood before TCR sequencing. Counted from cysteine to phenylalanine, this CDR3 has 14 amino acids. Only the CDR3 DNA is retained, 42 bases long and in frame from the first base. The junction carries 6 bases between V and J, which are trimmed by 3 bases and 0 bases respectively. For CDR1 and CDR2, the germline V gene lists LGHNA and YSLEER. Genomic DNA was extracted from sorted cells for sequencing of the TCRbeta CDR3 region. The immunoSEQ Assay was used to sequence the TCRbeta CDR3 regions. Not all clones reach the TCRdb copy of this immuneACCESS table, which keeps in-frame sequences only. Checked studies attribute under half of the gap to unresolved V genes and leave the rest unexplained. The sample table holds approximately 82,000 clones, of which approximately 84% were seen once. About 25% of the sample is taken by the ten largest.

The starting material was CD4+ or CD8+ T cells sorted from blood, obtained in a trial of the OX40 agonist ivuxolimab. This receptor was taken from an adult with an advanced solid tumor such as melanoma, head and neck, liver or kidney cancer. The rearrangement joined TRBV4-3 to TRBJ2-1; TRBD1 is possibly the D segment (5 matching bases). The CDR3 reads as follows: CASSQDNSYNEQFF. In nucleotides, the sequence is TGCGCCAGCAGCCAGGACAACTCCTACAATGAGCAGTTCTTC.